Following are 26 T cell receptor beta chains from one sample sequenced in a study of CD8+ T cells in alopecia areata. cDNA reverse transcribed from extracted RNA served as the sequencing template. TCRdb's copy holds only in-frame clones and misses some; the assay was immunoSEQ multiplex PCR. The table has around 140,000 clones, around 86% seen once. The treatment is: oral pan-JAK inhibitor, 5-10 mg twice daily. The specimen was CD8+ T cells sorted from blood, collected at week 4, from a patient treated with tofacitinib. Receptors originate from a human donor with alopecia areata.

V usage is TRBV7-3 and J usage is TRBJ1-2, with 9 bases fitting TRBD1. Germline lookup yields CDR1 SGHTA and CDR2 FQGTGA. The V gene end was trimmed by 4 bases and the J gene end by 5 bases; junction bases not matched to a gene: 8. This CDR3 is 15 amino acids long. This CDR3 reads CASSSHRQGEYGYTF. The CDR3 DNA follows: TGTGCCAGCAGCTCCCATCGACAGGGGGAGTATGGCTACACCTTC. Variable domain in full (rest from reference TRBV7-3 and TRBJ1-2): GAGVSQTPSNKVTEKGKYVELRCDPISGHTALYWYRQSLGQGPEFLIYFQGTGAADDSGLPNDRFFAVRPEGSVSTLKIQRTERGDSAVYLCASSSHRQGEYGYTFGSGTRLTVV.

This rearrangement joins TRBV9 to TRBJ1-6; no definite D call. Per germline, CDR1 SGDLS and CDR2 YYNGEE. Trimming removed 3 bases at V and 11 bases at J, with 18 bases between. The CDR3 totals 15 residues. This CDR3 is CASSAGPEPYPPLHF. In nucleotides, the CDR3 is TGTGCCAGCAGCGCCGGGCCCGAGCCTTATCCACCCCTCCACTTT.

The V call is TRBV23-1, the J call TRBJ2-5, with TRBD2 identical over 9 bases. Being an ORF, TRBV23-1 has a function that is uncertain. The CDR3 loop spans 12 amino acids. Trimming cost V 6 bases and J 5 bases; bases outside gene matches: 1. CDR3 DNA: TGCGCCAGCAGAACTAGCGGGGAGACCCAGTACTTC. Translation gives CASRTSGETQYF.

This sequence joins TRBV23-1 and TRBJ1-1; 12 nucleotides match TRBD1. TRBV23-1 is known as an ORF, though its function is uncertain. The CDR3 consists of 18 residues. The V and J ends lost 6 bases and 4 bases, in that order; junction bases with no gene match: 15. DNA of the CDR3: TGCGCCAGCAGCCCGACCGGGACAGGGGGCCCAGCTCGCACTGAAGCTTTCTTT. It encodes CASSPTGTGGPARTEAFF.

This clone showed up just once. V usage is TRBV27 and J usage is TRBJ2-7, with D possibly called TRBD1 or TRBD2 (5 bases each). From germline, CDR1 is MNHEY and CDR2 SMNVEV (reference sequence). This CDR3 contains 14 residues. Trimming shortened V by 2 bases and J by 5 bases, and 13 bases separated the two germline ends. The CDR3 region has the DNA TGTGCCAGCAGTTTAGGGGACCGGATCGACGAGCAGTACTTC. Translated: CASSLGDRIDEQYF.

The J gene is TRBJ2-1, the V gene TRBV20-1; D not resolved. This CDR3 contains 11 residues. Trimming left V 0 bases short and J 7 bases short, with 4 bases between. The germline CDR1 and CDR2 sequences are DFQATT and SNEGSKA (reference sequence). CDR3 sequence reads: CSARDGNEQFF. As DNA, the CDR3 is TGCAGTGCTAGAGATGGGAATGAGCAGTTCTTC.

The chain combines TRBV7-3 with TRBJ2-3; 9 bases map to TRBD2. CDR3 length: 16 residues. The trim removed 5 bases at V and 1 base at J, leaving 7 bases unmatched. From germline, CDR1 is SGHTA and CDR2 FQGTGA. CDR3 loop: CASSPLAGGGTDTQYF. The DNA of the CDR3 is TGTGCCAGCAGCCCCCTTGCGGGAGGGGGCACAGATACGCAGTATTTT.

The gene calls are TRBV30 and TRBJ2-2; D not resolved. V lost 4 bases, J lost 6 bases, and 6 bases lay in between. CDR1 is GTSNPN and CDR2 is SVGIG in the germline V gene (reference sequence). This CDR3 is 11 amino acids long. DNA of the CDR3: TGTGCCTGGACGCAGGCCGGGGAGCTGTTTTTT. Translating gives CAWTQAGELFF.

About this clone itself: This sample also contains other DNA sequences that code for the same CDR3. The V call is TRBV29-1, the J call TRBJ2-2, with D unclear. Germline-derived CDR1 and CDR2 are SQVTM and ANQGSEA. The V end lost 2 bases, the J end lost 6 bases, and 7 bases lay between the germline ends. The CDR3 runs 12 residues. The CDR3 region has the DNA TGCAGCGTTGAATCTGGAGCCGGGGAGCTGTTTTTT. Its protein is CSVESGAGELFF.

The CDR3 protein is CASSSWGSGGEDTQYF. In DNA, the CDR3 is TGTGCCAGCAGCTCCTGGGGTAGCGGGGGTGAGGATACGCAGTATTTT. The chain is built from TRBV5-6 and TRBJ2-3; 9 bases are shared with TRBD2. V dropped 3 bases and J dropped 6; count of bases not matched to a gene: 11. Germline V CDR1 and CDR2: SGHDT, YYEEEE. This CDR3 comprises 16 residues.

This rearrangement joins TRBV25-1 to TRBJ2-2; 7 bases match TRBD1. Germline CDR1 MGHDK, CDR2 SYGVNS. The CDR3 sequence is 18 residues long. J gave up 5 bases and V 0 bases, and 12 bases lay outside the gene matches. CDR3 protein: CASSEYRGSAGGTGELFF. The CDR3 bases are TGTGCCAGCAGTGAATATCGAGGATCGGCAGGGGGAACCGGGGAGCTGTTTTTT.

About this clone: The junction does not match germline at one end; this may be a read error. The V gene is TRBV7-8, the J gene TRBJ2-1; tentatively, D is TRBD2 (5 bases). CDR1 and CDR2 from the germline V gene are SGHVS and FQNEAQ. CDR3 length equals 10 residues. The CDR3 region is CASSLYRGLF. Here the CDR3 DNA reads TGTGCCAGCAGCTTATATCGAGGGCTCTTC.

The chain recombines TRBV5-4 with TRBJ1-2; D call uncertain. In germline, CDR1 is SGHNT, CDR2 YYREEE (reference sequence). The CDR3 consists of 12 residues. V shed 0 bases and J shed 7 bases, with 7 bases lying between them. The CDR3 sequence is CASSLGGIGYTF. The CDR3 DNA is TGTGCCAGCAGCTTGGGAGGAATTGGCTACACCTTC.

The chain employs TRBV7-8 and TRBJ2-1, with unresolved D. Looked up from germline, CDR1 is SGHVS and CDR2 is FQNEAQ. Trimming pared 0 bases from V and 0 bases from J, leaving 6 bases between. The CDR3 covers 15 residues. CDR3 in DNA: TGTGCCAGCAGCTTAGCAAGAGTCTCCTACAATGAGCAGTTCTTC. This codes for CASSLARVSYNEQFF.

This chain links TRBV29-1 with TRBJ1-2, with TRBD1 as a possible D gene (5 bases). CDR1 SQVTM and CDR2 ANQGSEA come from the germline V gene. This CDR3 is 11 amino acids long. The ends were cut back, 2 bases at V and 8 bases at J, with 9 bases in the middle. The DNA for the CDR3 is TGCAGCGTTGAACGGAGGGACGGCTACACCTTC. Translating it yields CSVERRDGYTF.

The CDR3 loop reads CASSLLGQTQYF. The CDR3 coding sequence is TGTGCCAGCAGCCTCCTAGGCCAGACCCAGTACTTC. The chain employs TRBV4-2 and TRBJ2-5, with D unresolved. V was trimmed by 4 bases and J by 6 bases, leaving 9 bases between them. CDR1 and CDR2 from the germline V gene are LGHNA and YNFKEQ. The CDR3 extends over 12 amino acids.

J is TRBJ1-1 and V is TRBV2, with D unclear. The CDR3 consists of 13 residues. CDR1 and CDR2 (germline): SNHLY, FYNNEI. V was pared by 6 bases and J by 0 bases, with 8 bases between. The CDR3 spells CASSVRMNTEAFF. CDR3 nucleotide sequence: TGTGCCAGCAGCGTACGGATGAACACTGAAGCTTTCTTT. The whole variable domain, filled in from reference TRBV2 and TRBJ1-1, reads EPEVTQTPSHQVTQMGQEVILRCVPISNHLYFYWYRQILGQKVEFLVSFYNNEISEKSEIFDDQFSVERPDGSNFTLKIRSTKLEDSAMYFCASSVRMNTEAFFGQGTRLTVV.

The V call is TRBV29-1, the J call TRBJ2-7, with D tentatively TRBD1 (8 bases). The CDR3 has 13 residues. Trimming shortened V by 6 bases and J by 2 bases, and 14 bases separated the two germline ends. CDR1 is SQVTM and CDR2 is ANQGSEA in the germline V gene. The CDR3 loop reads CSVHTGGAYEQYF. The CDR3 coding sequence is TGCAGCGTCCATACAGGGGGGGCCTACGAGCAGTACTTC.

V is TRBV29-1 and J is TRBJ2-2, with TRBD1 matching over 7 bases. Germline loops: CDR1 SQVTM, CDR2 ANQGSEA. The ends lost 7 bases at V and 3 bases at J; junction bases unmatched: 17. The CDR3 spans 17 residues. The CDR3 here is CSAVEDRGPSHTGELFF. The CDR3 region has the DNA TGCAGCGCCGTTGAAGATAGGGGGCCAAGTCACACCGGGGAGCTGTTTTTT.

The chain employs TRBV4-1 and TRBJ2-3, with TRBD2 matching over 10 bases. Germline V lookup: CDR1 MGHRA, CDR2 YSYEKL. The CDR3 spans 17 residues. V lost 0 bases and J lost 4; bases outside the gene matches: 7. The CDR3 reads CASSQDGTSGVSDTQYF. The CDR3 DNA is TGCGCCAGCAGCCAAGACGGTACTAGCGGGGTATCAGATACGCAGTATTTT.

In nucleotides, the CDR3 is TGTGCCAGCAGCCAATCGTTTGCAGGCTCCGCGGGCCAGCCCCAGCATTTT. This gives the protein CASSQSFAGSAGQPQHF. The J gene is TRBJ1-5, the V gene TRBV16, with D uncertain. The CDR3 covers 17 residues. V lost 0 bases and J 7 bases, leaving 19 bases between the germline ends. In germline, CDR1 is KGHSY, CDR2 FQNENV.

This chain uses TRBV5-6 with TRBJ2-2; D gene unclear. V was trimmed by 7 bases and J by 5 bases, leaving 21 bases between them. Germline CDR1 and CDR2: SGHDT and YYEEEE. The CDR3 runs 16 residues. The CDR3 nucleotides are TGTGCCAGCCTGGACGGACCCGCCCCGGGTACCGGGGAGCTGTTTTTT. This codes for CASLDGPAPGTGELFF.

The rearrangement uses TRBV5-1 and TRBJ2-5, with no clear D. Germline V gene data show CDR1 as SGHRS and CDR2 as YFSETQ. This CDR3 is 16 amino acids long. Trimming cost V 2 bases and J 2 bases, with 16 bases left between them. CDR3 protein: CASSFRTAIPQETQYF. In nucleotides, the CDR3 is TGCGCCAGCAGCTTTCGTACAGCTATACCTCAAGAGACCCAGTACTTC.

V and J are TRBV29-1 and TRBJ2-5; D may be TRBD2 (5 bases). The V gene's germline CDR1 is SQVTM and CDR2 ANQGSEA. The CDR3 consists of 11 residues. Trimming took 0 bases from V and 11 from J, leaving 10 bases between them. The CDR3, as DNA: TGCAGCGTTGAAGATCTGGGAGAGCAGTACTTC. This translates into CSVEDLGEQYF.

The J gene is TRBJ2-7, the V gene TRBV25-1, with a weak D call TRBD1 (6 bases). Germline V CDR1 and CDR2: MGHDK, SYGVNS. V gave up 8 bases and J gave up 0 bases, with 11 bases separating them. The CDR3 is made up of 13 amino acids. The DNA of the CDR3 is TGTGCCAGCGAAGACAGGAGCTCCTACGAGCAGTACTTC. Its translation is CASEDRSSYEQYF.

This clone was picked up many times. The gene calls are TRBV27 and TRBJ2-1, with D uncertain. Germline assignment: CDR1 MNHEY and CDR2 SMNVEV (reference sequence). The CDR3 spans 12 residues. V was pared by 4 bases and J by 7 bases, with 8 bases between. This CDR3 reads CASSWPQNEQFF. The CDR3 DNA reads as TGTGCCAGCAGTTGGCCTCAAAATGAGCAGTTCTTC.